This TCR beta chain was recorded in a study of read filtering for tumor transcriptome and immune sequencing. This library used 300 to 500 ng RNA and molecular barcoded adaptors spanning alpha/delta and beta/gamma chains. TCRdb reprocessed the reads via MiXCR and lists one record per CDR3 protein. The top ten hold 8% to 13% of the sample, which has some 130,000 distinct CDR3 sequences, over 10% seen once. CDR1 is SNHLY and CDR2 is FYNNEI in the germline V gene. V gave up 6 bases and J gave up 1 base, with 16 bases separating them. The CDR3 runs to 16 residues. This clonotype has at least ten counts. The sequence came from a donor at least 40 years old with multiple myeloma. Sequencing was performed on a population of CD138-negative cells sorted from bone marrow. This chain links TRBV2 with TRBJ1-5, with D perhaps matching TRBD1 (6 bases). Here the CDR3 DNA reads TGTGCCAGCAGGGGAGGGGGGAGCCCCAGCAATCAGCCCCAGCATTTT. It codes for CASRGGGSPSNQPQHF.